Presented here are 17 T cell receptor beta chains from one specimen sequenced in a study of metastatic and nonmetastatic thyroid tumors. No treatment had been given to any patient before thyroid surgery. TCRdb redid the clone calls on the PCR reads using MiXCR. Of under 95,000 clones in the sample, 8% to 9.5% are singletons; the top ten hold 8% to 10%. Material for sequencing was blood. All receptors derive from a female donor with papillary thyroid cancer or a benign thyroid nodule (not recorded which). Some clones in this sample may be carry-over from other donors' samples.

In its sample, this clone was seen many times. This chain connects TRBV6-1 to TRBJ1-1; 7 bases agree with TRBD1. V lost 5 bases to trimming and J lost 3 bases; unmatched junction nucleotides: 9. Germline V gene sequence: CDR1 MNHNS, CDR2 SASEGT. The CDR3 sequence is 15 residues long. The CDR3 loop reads CASSPYRGGDTEAFF. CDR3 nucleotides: TGTGCCAGCAGTCCCTACAGGGGAGGGGACACTGAAGCTTTCTTT.

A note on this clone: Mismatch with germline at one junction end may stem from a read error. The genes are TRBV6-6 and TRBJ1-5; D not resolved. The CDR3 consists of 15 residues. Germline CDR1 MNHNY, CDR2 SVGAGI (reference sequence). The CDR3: CAGSYAIRSNQPQHF. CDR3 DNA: TGTGCCGGCAGTTACGCTATTCGGAGCAATCAGCCCCAGCATTTT.

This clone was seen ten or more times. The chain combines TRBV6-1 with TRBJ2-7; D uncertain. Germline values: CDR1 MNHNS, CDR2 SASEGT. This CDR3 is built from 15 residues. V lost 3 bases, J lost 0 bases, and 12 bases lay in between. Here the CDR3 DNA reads TGTGCCAGCAGTGAGCGGCGGCATTACTCCTACGAGCAGTACTTC. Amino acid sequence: CASSERRHYSYEQYF.

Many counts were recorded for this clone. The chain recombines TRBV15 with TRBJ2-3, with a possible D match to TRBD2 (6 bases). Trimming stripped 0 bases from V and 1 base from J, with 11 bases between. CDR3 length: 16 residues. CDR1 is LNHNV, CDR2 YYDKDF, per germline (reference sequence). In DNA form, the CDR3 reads TGTGCCACCAGCAGAGATTCGAGGGAGGGCACAGATACGCAGTATTTT. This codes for CATSRDSREGTDTQYF.

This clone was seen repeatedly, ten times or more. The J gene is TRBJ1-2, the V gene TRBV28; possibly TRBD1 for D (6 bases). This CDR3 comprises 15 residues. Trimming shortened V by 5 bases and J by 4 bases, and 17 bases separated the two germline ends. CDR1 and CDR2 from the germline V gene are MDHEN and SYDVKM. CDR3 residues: CASSPQGKPTYGYTF. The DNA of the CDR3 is TGTGCCAGCAGTCCCCAGGGGAAGCCTACCTATGGCTACACCTTC.

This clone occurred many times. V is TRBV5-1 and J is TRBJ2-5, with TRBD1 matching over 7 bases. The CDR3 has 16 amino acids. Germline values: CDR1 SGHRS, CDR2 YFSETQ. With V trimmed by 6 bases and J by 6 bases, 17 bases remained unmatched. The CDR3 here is CASNPGRTGEGKTQYF. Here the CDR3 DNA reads TGCGCCAGCAACCCAGGTAGAACAGGGGAAGGGAAGACCCAGTACTTC.

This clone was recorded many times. The CDR3 bases are TGTGCCAGTAGTCGGGGCGGAACCTACGAGCAGTACTTC. This encodes CASSRGGTYEQYF. The V gene is TRBV19, the J gene TRBJ2-7; tentatively, D is TRBD1 or TRBD2 (5 bases each). The CDR3 is made up of 13 amino acids. The V end was cut by 5 bases, the J end by 2 bases, with 10 bases between. Germline V gene data show CDR1 as LNHDA and CDR2 as SQIVND (reference sequence).

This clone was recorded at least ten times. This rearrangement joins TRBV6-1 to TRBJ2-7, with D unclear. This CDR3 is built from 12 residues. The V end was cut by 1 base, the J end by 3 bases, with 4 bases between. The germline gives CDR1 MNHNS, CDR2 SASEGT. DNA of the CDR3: TGTGCCAGCAGTGAAGGATTCTACGAGCAGTACTTC. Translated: CASSEGFYEQYF.

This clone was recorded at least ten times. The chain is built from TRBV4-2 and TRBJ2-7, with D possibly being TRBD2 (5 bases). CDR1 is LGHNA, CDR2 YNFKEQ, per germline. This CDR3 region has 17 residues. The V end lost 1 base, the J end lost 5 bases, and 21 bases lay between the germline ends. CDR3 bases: TGTGCCAGCAGCCAAGGTGTGGGCGGGTCAGGTAGTAACGAGCAGTACTTC. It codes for CASSQGVGGSGSNEQYF.

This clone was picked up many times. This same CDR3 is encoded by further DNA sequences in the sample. The CDR3 is CASSATSGGAYEQYF. The CDR3 nucleotides read TGTGCCAGCAGCGCAACTAGCGGGGGGGCCTACGAGCAGTACTTC. V usage is TRBV6-1 and J usage is TRBJ2-7; 13 bases agree with TRBD2. J was trimmed by 2 bases and V by 6 bases; bases with no gene match: 4. This CDR3 comprises 15 residues. The V gene's germline CDR1 is MNHNS and CDR2 SASEGT.

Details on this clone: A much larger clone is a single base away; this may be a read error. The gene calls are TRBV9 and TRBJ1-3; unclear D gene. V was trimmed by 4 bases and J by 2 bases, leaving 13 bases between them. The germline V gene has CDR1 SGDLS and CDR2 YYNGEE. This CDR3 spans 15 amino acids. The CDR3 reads CASSPHTWTGNTIYF. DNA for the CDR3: TGTGCCAGCAGCCCCCATACATGGACTGGAAACACCATATATTTT.

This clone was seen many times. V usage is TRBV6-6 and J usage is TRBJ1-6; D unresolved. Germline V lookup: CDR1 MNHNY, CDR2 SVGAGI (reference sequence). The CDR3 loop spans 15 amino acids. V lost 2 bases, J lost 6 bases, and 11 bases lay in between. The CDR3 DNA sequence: TGTGCCAGCAGTTACGGTTTGCAGATTAATTCACCCCTCCACTTT. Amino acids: CASSYGLQINSPLHF.

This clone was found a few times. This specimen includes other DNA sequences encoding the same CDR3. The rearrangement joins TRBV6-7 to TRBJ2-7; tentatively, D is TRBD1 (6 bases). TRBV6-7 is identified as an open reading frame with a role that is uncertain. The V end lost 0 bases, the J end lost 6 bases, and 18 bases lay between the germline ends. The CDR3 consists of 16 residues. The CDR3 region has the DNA TGTGCCAGCAGTTACTCGGCTACAGGGAAGATCTGCGAGCAGTACTTC. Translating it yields CASSYSATGKICEQYF.

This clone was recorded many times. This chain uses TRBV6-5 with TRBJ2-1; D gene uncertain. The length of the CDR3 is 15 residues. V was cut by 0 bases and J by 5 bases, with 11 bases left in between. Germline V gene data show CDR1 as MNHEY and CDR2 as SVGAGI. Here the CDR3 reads CASSYSSPSNNEQFF. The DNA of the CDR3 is TGTGCCAGCAGTTACTCGAGCCCATCGAACAATGAGCAGTTCTTC.

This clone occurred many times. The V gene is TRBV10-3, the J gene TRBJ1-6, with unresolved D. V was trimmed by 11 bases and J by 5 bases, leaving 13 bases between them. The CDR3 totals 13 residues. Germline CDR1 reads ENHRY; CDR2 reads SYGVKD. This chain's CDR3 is CASARANNSPLHF. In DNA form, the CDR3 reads TGTGCCTCAGCTAGGGCAAATAATTCACCCCTCCACTTT.

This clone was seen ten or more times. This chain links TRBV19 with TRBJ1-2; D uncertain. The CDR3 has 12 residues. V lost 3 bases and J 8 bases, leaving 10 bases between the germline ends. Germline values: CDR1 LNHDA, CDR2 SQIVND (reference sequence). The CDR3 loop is CASSILPTGYTF. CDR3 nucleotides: TGTGCCAGTAGTATTCTTCCGACCGGCTACACCTTC.

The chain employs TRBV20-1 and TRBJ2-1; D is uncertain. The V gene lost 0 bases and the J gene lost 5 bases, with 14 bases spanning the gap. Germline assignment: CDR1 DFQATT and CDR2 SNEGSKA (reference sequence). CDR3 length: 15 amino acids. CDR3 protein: CSARDMPEGNNEQFF. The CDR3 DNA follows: TGCAGTGCTAGAGATATGCCAGAAGGTAACAATGAGCAGTTCTTC.